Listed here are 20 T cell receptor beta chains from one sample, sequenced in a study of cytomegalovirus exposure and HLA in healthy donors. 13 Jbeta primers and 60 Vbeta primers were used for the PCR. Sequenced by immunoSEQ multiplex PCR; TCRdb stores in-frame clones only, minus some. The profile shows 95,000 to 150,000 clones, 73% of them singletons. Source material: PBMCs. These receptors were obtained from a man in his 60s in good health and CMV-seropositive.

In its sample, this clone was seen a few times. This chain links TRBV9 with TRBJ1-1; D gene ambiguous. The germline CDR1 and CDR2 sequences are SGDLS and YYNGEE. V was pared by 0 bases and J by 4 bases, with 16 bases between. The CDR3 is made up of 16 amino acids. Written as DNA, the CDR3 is TGTGCCAGCAGCGTAGGGAACCCCAGGCAAGTCACTGAAGCTTTCTTT. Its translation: CASSVGNPRQVTEAFF. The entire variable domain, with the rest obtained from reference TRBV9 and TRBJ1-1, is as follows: DSGVTQTPKHLITATGQRVTLRCSPRSGDLSVYWYQQSLDQGLQFLIQYYNGEERAKGNILERFSAQQFPDLHSELNLSSLELGDSALYFCASSVGNPRQVTEAFFGQGTRLTVV.

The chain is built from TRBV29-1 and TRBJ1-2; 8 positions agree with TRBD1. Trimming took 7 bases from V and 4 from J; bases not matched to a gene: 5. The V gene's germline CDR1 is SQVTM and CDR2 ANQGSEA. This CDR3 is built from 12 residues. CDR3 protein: CSADRGVYGYTF. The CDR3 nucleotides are TGCAGCGCCGACAGGGGCGTCTATGGCTACACCTTC.

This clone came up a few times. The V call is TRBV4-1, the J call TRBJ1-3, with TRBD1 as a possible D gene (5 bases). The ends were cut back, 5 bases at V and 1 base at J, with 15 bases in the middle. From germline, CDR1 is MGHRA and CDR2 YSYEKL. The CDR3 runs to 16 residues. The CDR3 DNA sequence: TGCGCCAGCAGCTACCCATTTCGGGGGTCTGGAAACACCATATATTTT. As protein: CASSYPFRGSGNTIYF.

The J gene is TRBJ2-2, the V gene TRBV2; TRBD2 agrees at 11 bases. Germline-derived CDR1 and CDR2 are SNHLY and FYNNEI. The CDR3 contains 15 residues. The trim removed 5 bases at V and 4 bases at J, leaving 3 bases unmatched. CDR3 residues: CASSNSGGGTGELFF. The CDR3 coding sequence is TGTGCCAGCAGTAATAGCGGGGGGGGCACCGGGGAGCTGTTTTTT.

Here the CDR3 reads CASSTIGGHLYF. As DNA, the CDR3 is TGTGCCAGCAGCACGATTGGGGGACACTTGTACTTC. The chain joins TRBV5-8 to TRBJ2-4; weak D call: TRBD1 (6 bases). V lost 4 bases and J 15 bases, leaving 17 bases between the germline ends. CDR3 length: 12 amino acids. Germline V gene data show CDR1 as SGHTS and CDR2 as YDEGEE.

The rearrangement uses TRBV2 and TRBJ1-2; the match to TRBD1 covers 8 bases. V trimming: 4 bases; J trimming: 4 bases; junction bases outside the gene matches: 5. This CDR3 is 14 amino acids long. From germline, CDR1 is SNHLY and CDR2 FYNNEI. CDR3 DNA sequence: TGTGCCAGCAGTGGGGGACAGGTTACCTATGGCTACACCTTC. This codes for CASSGGQVTYGYTF.

This CDR3 reads CAWSPLLAGSLLSYNEQFF. CDR3 nucleotide sequence: TGTGCCTGGAGTCCTTTACTAGCGGGGTCTCTCCTCTCCTACAATGAGCAGTTCTTC. The chain carries TRBV30 and TRBJ2-1, with 10 nucleotides matching TRBD2. V dropped 2 bases and J dropped 0; count of bases not matched to a gene: 13. Germline V gene lookup returns CDR1 GTSNPN and CDR2 SVGIG (reference sequence). CDR3 size: 19 residues.

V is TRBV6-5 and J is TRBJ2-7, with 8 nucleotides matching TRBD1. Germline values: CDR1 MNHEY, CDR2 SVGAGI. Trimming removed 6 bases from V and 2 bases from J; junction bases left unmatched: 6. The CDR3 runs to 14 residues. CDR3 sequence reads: CASRKTGQAYEQYF. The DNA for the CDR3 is TGTGCCAGCAGAAAAACGGGACAGGCCTACGAGCAGTACTTC.

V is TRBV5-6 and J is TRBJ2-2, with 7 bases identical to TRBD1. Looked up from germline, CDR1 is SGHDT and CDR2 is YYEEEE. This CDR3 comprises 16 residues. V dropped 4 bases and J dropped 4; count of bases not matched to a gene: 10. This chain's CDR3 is CASSPPRTGITGELFF. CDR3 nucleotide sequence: TGTGCCAGCAGCCCCCCGAGGACAGGAATCACCGGGGAGCTGTTTTTT.

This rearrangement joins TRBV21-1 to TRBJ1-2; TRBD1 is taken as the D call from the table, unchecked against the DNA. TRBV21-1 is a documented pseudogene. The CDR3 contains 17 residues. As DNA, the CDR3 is TGTGCCAGCAGCAAAACAAACAGGGAAGAGGCTAACTATGGCTACACCTTC. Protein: CASSKTNREEANYGYTF.

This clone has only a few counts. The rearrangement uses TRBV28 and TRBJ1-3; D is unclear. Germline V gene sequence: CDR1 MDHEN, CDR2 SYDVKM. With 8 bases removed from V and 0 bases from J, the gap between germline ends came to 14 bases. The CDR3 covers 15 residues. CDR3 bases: TGTGCCAGCTCAACAGCGGGGAACTCTGGAAACACCATATATTTT. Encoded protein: CASSTAGNSGNTIYF.

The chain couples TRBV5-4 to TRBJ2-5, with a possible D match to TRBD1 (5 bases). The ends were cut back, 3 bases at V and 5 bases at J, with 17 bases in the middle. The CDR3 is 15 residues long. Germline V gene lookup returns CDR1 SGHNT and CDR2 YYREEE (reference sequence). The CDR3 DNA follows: TGTGCCAGCAGCTCCCCCGTAGGGGTCAGGGAGACCCAGTACTTC. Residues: CASSSPVGVRETQYF.

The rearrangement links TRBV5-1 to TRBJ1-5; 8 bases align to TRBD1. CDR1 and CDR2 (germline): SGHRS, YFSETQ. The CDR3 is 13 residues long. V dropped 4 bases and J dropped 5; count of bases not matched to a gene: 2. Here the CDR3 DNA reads TGCGCCAGCAGCCTGGACAGGGATCAGCCCCAGCATTTT. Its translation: CASSLDRDQPQHF. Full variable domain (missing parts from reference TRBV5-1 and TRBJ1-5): KAGVTQTPRYLIKTRGQQVTLSCSPISGHRSVSWYQQTPGQGLQFLFEYFSETQRNKGNFPGRFSGRQFSNSRSEMNVSTLELGDSALYLCASSLDRDQPQHFGDGTRLSIL.

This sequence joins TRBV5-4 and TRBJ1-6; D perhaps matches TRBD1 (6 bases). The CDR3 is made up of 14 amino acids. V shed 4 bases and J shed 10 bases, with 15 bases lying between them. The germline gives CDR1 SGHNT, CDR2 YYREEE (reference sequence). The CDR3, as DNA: TGTGCCAGCAGCATAGACAGGCAAGGATCACCCCTCCACTTT. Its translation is CASSIDRQGSPLHF.

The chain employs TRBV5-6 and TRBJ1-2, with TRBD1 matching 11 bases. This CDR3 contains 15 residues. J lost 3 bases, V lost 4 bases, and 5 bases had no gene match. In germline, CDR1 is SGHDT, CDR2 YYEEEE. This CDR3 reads CASSQLGQGDYGYTF. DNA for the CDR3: TGTGCCAGCAGCCAACTGGGACAGGGGGACTATGGCTACACCTTC. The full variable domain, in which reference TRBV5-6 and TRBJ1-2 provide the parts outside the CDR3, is DAGVTQSPTHLIKTRGQQVTLRCSPKSGHDTVSWYQQALGQGPQFIFQYYEEEERQRGNFPDRFSGHQFPNYSSELNVNALLLGDSALYLCASSQLGQGDYGYTFGSGTRLTVV.

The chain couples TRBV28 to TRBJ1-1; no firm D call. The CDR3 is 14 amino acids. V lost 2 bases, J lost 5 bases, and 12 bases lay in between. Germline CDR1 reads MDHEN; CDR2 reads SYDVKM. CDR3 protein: CASSLVAGRTEAFF. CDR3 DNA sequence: TGTGCCAGCAGTTTAGTGGCGGGGAGGACTGAAGCTTTCTTT.

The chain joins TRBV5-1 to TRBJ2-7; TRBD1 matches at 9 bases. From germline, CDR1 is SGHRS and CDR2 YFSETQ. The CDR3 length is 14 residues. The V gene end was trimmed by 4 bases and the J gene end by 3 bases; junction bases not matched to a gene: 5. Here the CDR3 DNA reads TGCGCCAGCAGCACGCAGGGACAGGGCTACGAGCAGTACTTC. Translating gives CASSTQGQGYEQYF.

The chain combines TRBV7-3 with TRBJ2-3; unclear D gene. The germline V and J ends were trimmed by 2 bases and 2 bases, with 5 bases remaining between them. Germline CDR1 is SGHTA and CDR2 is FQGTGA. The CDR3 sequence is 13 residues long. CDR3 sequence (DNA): TGTGCCAGCAGCTTAGAGTCCACAGATACGCAGTATTTT. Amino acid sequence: CASSLESTDTQYF.

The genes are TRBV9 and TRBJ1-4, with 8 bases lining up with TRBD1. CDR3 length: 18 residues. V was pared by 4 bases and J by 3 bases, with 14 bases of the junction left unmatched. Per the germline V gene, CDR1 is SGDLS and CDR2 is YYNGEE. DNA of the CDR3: TGTGCCAGCAGCCTCCCCCGGGACAGGCCTCAAGCTAATGAAAAACTGTTTTTT. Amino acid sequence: CASSLPRDRPQANEKLFF.

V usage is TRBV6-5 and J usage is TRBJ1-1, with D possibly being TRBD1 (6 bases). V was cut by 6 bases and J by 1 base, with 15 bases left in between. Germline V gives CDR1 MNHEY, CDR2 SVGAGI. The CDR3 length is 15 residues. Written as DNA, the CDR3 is TGTGCCAGCAGGCAACAGGGTAATGGGAACACTGAAGCTTTCTTT. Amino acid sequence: CASRQQGNGNTEAFF.